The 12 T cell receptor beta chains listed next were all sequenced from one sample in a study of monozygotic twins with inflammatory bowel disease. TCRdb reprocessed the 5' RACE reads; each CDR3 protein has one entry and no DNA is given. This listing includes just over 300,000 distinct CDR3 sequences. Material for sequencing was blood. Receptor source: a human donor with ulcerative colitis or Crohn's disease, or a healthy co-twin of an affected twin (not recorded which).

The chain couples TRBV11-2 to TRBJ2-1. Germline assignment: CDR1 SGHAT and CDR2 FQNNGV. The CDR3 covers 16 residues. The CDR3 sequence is CASSLEVGGFYNEQFF.

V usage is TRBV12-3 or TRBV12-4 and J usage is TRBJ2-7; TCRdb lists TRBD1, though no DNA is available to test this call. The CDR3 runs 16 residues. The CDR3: CASSSRQGVFTYEQYF.

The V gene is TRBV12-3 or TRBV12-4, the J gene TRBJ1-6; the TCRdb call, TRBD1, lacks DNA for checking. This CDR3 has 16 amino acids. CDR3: CASSLSTGTYNSPLHF.

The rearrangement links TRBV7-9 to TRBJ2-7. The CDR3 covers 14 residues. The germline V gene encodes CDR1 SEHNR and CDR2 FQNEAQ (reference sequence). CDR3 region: CASSPRQEAYEQYF.

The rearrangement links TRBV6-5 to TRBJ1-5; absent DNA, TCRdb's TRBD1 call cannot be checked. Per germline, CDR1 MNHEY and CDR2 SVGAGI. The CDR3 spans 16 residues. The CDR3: CASSSGQLYSNQPQHF.

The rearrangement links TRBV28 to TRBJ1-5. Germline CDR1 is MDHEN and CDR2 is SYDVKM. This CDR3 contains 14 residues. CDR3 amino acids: CASSPDHSGQPQHF. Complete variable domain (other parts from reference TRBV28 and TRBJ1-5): DVKVTQSSRYLVKRTGEKVFLECVQDMDHENMFWYRQDPGLGLRLIYFSYDVKMKEKGDIPEGYSVSREKKERFSLILESASTNQTSMYLCASSPDHSGQPQHFGDGTRLSIL.

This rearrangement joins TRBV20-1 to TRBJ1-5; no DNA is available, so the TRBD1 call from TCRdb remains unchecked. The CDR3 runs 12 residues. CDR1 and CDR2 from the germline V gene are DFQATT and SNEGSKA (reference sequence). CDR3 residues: CSGSGANQPQHF.

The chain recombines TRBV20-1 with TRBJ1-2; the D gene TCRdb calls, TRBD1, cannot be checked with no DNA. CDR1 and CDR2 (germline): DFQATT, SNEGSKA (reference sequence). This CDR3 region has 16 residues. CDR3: CSARDTTGTGLYGYTF.

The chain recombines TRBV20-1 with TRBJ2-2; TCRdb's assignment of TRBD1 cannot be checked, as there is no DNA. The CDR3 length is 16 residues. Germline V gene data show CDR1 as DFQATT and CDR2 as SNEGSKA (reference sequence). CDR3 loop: CSASQGAVANTGELFF.

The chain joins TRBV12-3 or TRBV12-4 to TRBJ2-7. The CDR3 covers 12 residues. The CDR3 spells CASSQSIGEQYF.

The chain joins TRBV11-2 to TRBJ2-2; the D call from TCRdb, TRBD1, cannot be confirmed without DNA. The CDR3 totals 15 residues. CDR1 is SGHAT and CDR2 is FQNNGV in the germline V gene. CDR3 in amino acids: CASSLQGPNTGELFF.

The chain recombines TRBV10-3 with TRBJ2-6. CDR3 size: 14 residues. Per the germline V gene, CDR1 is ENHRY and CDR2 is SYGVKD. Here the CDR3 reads CAIRDSSGANVLTF.